This TCR beta chain was observed in a study of human T cells and chemical hapten exposure. MiXCR, applied by TCRdb to the RACE reads, yields one record per CDR3 protein. This sample has around 380,000 distinct CDR3 sequences; around 4.8% occur once, and the top ten carry 2% to 2.5%. Only a few counts were recorded for this clonotype. Its target is unknown. Trimming removed 6 bases at V and 9 bases at J, with 17 bases between. From germline, CDR1 is DFQATT and CDR2 SNEGSKA (reference sequence). The CDR3 spans 12 residues. Indicated time point: patch test 1, 2 weeks after DPC sensitization. Documented treatment: therapeutic diphenylcyclopropenone sensitization with weekly scalp DPC. Points from the study as a whole: No alteration of TCRs above 1 in 1000 frequency was seen with DPC sensitization.

This receptor was taken from a woman aged 50 to 65 with alopecia areata. Some clones in this sample may be carry-over from other donors' samples. This chain joins TRBV20-1 and TRBJ1-1; no clear D gene. Sequencing used whole blood, obtained in connection with sensitization to the hapten diphenylcyclopropenone (DPC). CDR3 loop: CSARGAAPKAFF. The CDR3 coding sequence is TGCAGTGCCCGGGGAGCGGCCCCGAAAGCTTTCTTT.